What follows is one TCR beta chain and its context. Original handling: Nucleated cell counts were estimated from reference gene primer amplification. Method: immunoSEQ multiplex PCR; TCRdb's copy keeps in-frame clones and lacks some. The V and J calls and clone size are taken from that table; D and trimming were inferred from the DNA. This sample yields over 100,000 clones, of which 60% to 75% are seen a single time; 1.9% belongs to the top ten. The sample belongs to a study of blood T cell repertoires in COVID-19. Study-level information: Samples representing acute and convalescent COVID-19 were sourced from the United States, Italy and Spain. Sources were T cells, B-cell-depleted T cells, or PBMCs; the material itself was cDNA or gDNA.

In germline, CDR1 is SGDLS, CDR2 YYNGEE. The CDR3 totals 14 residues. J gave up 6 bases and V 5 bases, and 4 bases lay outside the gene matches. The source material was peripheral blood. The TCR was taken from a woman in her sixties or seventies with acute or convalescent COVID-19. V and J are TRBV9 and TRBJ1-4; 10 bases match TRBD1. The CDR3 region is CASSPDRGHEKLFF. CDR3 in DNA: TGTGCCAGCAGTCCCGACAGGGGGCATGAAAAACTGTTTTTT. The variable domain in full, with the rest retrieved from reference TRBV9 and TRBJ1-4, is DSGVTQTPKHLITATGQRVTLRCSPRSGDLSVYWYQQSLDQGLQFLIQYYNGEERAKGNILERFSAQQFPDLHSELNLSSLELGDSALYFCASSPDRGHEKLFFGSGTQLSVL.